The source of this T cell receptor beta chain is a study of control samples from healthy donors and cancer patients. The assay was immunoSEQ multiplex PCR, and TCRdb's table has in-frame clones only and misses some. The table has roughly 80,000 clones, around 94% seen once; the top ten hold 5% to 6.5%. Between the trimmed V and J ends, which lost 2 bases and 7 bases, there was a span of 12 bases. The CDR3 extends over 13 amino acids. The germline V gene encodes CDR1 SGHTA and CDR2 FQGTGA. The chain is built from TRBV7-3 and TRBJ2-7, with D possibly being TRBD2 (6 bases). The sample comprised blood. The receptor was isolated from a woman aged 55-70 years in good health. The CDR3 is CASSLSDSGEQYF. For the CDR3, the DNA is TGTGCCAGCAGCTTATCGGATAGCGGAGAGCAGTACTTC.